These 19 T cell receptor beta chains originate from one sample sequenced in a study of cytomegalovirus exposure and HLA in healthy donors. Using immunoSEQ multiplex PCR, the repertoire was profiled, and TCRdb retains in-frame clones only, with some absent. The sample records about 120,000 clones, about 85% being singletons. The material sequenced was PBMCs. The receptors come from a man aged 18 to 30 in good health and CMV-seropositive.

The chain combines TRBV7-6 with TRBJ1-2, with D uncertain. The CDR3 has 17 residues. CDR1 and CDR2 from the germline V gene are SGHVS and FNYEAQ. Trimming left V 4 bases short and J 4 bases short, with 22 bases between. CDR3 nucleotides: TGTGCCAGCAGCTCGTGTCGTGCCGAAAATGAGTTCTATGGCTACACCTTC. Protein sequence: CASSSCRAENEFYGYTF.

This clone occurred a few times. Written as DNA, the CDR3 is TGCGCCAGCAGGGCTCCTGGCAATGAGCAGTTCTTC. Protein product: CASRAPGNEQFF. The genes are TRBV5-1 and TRBJ2-1; D remains unclear. Germline values: CDR1 SGHRS, CDR2 YFSETQ. There are 12 residues in the CDR3. V was shortened by 5 bases and J by 6 bases, with 9 bases between the two germline ends.

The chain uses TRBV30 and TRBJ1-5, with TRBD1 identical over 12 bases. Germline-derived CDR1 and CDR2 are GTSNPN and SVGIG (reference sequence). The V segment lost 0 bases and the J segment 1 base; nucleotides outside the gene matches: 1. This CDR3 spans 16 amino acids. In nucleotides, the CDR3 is TGTGCCTGGAGTGTGGGACAGGGGGCAAGCAATCAGCCCCAGCATTTT. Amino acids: CAWSVGQGASNQPQHF.

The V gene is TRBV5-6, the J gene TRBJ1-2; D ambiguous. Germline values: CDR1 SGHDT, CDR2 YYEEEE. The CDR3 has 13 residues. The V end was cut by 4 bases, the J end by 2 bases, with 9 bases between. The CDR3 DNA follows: TGTGCCAGCAGCCCGGGAGGGAACTATGGCTACACCTTC. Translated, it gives CASSPGGNYGYTF.

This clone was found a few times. The CDR3 DNA sequence: TGCGCCAGCAGCCCTCGGGGAGGCGGGGGGGCCACAGATACGCAGTATTTT. This translates into CASSPRGGGGATDTQYF. The chain employs TRBV4-1 and TRBJ2-3; 9 nucleotides match TRBD2. J gave up 2 bases and V 4 bases, and 10 bases lay outside the gene matches. The CDR3 is 17 residues long. Germline loops: CDR1 MGHRA, CDR2 YSYEKL.

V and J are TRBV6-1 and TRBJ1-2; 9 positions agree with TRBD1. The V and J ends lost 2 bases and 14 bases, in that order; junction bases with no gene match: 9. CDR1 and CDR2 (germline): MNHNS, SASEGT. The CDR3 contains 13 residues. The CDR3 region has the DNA TGTGCCAGCAGTGAACGGGGACAGGGCCCTGGAACCTTC. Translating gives CASSERGQGPGTF.

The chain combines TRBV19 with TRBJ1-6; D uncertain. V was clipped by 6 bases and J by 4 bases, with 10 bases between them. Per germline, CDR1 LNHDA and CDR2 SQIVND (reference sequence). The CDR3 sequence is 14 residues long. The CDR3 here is CASRFGSYNSPLHF. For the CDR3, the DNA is TGTGCCAGTAGATTCGGGTCTTATAATTCACCCCTCCACTTT. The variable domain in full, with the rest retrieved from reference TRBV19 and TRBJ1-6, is DGGITQSPKYLFRKEGQNVTLSCEQNLNHDAMYWYRQDPGQGLRLIYYSQIVNDFQKGDIAEGYSVSREKKESFPLTVTSAQKNPTAFYLCASRFGSYNSPLHFGNGTRLTVT.

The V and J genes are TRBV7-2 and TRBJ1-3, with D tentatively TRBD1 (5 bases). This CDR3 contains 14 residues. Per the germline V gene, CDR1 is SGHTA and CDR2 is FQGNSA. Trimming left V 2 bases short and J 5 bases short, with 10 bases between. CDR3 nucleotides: TGTGCCAGCAGCTTACCGACAGATAGAAACACCATATATTTT. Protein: CASSLPTDRNTIYF.

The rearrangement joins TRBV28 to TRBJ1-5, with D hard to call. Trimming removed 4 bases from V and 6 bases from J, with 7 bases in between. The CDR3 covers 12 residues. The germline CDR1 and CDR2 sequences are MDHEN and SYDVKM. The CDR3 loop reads CASSSGVQPQHF. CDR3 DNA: TGTGCCAGCAGTTCCGGGGTTCAGCCCCAGCATTTT. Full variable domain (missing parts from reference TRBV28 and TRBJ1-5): DVKVTQSSRYLVKRTGEKVFLECVQDMDHENMFWYRQDPGLGLRLIYFSYDVKMKEKGDIPEGYSVSREKKERFSLILESASTNQTSMYLCASSSGVQPQHFGDGTRLSIL.

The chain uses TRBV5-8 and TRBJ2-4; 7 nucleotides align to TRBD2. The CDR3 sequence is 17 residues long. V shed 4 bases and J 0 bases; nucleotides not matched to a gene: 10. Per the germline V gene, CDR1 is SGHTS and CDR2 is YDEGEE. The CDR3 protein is CASSVPGRTLAKNIQYF. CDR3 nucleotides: TGTGCCAGCAGCGTCCCCGGGAGGACGCTAGCCAAAAACATTCAGTACTTC. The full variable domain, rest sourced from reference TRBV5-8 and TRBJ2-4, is EAGVTQSPTHLIKTRGQQATLRCSPISGHTSVYWYQQALGLGLQFLLWYDEGEERNRGNFPPRFSGRQFPNYSSELNVNALELEDSALYLCASSVPGRTLAKNIQYFGAGTRLSVL.

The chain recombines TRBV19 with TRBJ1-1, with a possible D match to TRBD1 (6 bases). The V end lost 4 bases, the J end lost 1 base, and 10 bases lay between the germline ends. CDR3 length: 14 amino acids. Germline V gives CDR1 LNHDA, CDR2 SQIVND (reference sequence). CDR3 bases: TGTGCCAGTAGTAGGGACATGGAGAACACTGAAGCTTTCTTT. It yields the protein CASSRDMENTEAFF.

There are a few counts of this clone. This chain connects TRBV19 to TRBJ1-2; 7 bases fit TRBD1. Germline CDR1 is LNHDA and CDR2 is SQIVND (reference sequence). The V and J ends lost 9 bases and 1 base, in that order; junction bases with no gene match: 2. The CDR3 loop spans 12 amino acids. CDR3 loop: CASTGDNYGYTF. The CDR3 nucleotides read TGTGCCAGCACAGGGGATAACTATGGCTACACCTTC.

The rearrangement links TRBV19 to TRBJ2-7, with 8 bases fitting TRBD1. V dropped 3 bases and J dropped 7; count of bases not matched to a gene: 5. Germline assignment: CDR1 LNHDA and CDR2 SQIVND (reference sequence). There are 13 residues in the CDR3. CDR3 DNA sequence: TGTGCCAGTAGTATCGGACAGGGCTTTGAGCAGTACTTC. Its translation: CASSIGQGFEQYF. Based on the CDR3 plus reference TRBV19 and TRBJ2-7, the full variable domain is DGGITQSPKYLFRKEGQNVTLSCEQNLNHDAMYWYRQDPGQGLRLIYYSQIVNDFQKGDIAEGYSVSREKKESFPLTVTSAQKNPTAFYLCASSIGQGFEQYFGPGTRLTVT.

This CDR3 reads CASSHRVATAGEQFF. CDR3 in DNA: TGTGCCAGCAGTCACCGAGTGGCCACGGCGGGTGAGCAGTTCTTC. This chain uses TRBV27 with TRBJ2-1; possibly TRBD2 for D (5 bases). This CDR3 comprises 15 residues. V lost 5 bases and J lost 9, with 20 bases in between. Germline V gene data show CDR1 as MNHEY and CDR2 as SMNVEV (reference sequence).

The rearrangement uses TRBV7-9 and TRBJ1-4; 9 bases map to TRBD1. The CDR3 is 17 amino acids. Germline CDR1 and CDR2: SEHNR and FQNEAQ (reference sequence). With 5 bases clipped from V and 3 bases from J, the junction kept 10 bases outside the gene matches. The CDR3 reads CASSPTGQGLPNEKLFF. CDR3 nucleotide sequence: TGTGCCAGCAGCCCGACGGGACAGGGTCTGCCTAATGAAAAACTGTTTTTT.

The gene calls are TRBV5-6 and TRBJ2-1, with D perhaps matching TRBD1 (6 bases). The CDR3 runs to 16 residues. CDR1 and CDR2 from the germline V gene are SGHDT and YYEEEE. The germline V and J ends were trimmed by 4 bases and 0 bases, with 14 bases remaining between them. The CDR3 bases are TGTGCCAGCAGCCCGCCGGACAGTAGCTCCTACAATGAGCAGTTCTTC. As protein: CASSPPDSSSYNEQFF.

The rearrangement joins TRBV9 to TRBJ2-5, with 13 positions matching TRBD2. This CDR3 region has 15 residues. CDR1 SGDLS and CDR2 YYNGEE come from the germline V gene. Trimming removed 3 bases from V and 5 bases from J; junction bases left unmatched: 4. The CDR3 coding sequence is TGTGCCAGCAGCGGCGGGACTAGCGGGGAGGAGACCCAGTACTTC. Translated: CASSGGTSGEETQYF. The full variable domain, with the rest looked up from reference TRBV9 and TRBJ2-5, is DSGVTQTPKHLITATGQRVTLRCSPRSGDLSVYWYQQSLDQGLQFLIQYYNGEERAKGNILERFSAQQFPDLHSELNLSSLELGDSALYFCASSGGTSGEETQYFGPGTRLLVL.

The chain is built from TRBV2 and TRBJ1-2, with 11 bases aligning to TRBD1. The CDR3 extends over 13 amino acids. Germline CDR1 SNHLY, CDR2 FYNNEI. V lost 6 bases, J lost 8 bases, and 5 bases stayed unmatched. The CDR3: CASRGQGEAGYTF. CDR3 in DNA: TGTGCCAGCAGGGGACAGGGGGAGGCGGGCTACACCTTC.

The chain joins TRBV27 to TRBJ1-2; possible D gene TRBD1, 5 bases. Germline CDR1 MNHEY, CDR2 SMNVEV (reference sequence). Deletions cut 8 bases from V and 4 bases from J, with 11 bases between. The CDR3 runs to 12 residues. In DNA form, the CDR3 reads TGTGCCAGCGGACACGACACCTATGGCTACACCTTC. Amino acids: CASGHDTYGYTF.